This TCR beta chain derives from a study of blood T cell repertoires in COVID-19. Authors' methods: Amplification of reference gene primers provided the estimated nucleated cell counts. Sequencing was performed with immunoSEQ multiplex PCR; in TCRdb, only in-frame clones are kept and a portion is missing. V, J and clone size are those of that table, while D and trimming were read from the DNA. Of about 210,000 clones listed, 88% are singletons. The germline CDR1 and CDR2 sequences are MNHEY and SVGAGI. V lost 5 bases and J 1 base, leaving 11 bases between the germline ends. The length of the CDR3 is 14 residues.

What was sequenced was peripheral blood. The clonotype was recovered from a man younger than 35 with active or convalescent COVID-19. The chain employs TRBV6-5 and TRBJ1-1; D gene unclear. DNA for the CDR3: TGTGCCAGCAGTAGAGAACACAGGAACACTGAAGCTTTCTTT. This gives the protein CASSREHRNTEAFF.